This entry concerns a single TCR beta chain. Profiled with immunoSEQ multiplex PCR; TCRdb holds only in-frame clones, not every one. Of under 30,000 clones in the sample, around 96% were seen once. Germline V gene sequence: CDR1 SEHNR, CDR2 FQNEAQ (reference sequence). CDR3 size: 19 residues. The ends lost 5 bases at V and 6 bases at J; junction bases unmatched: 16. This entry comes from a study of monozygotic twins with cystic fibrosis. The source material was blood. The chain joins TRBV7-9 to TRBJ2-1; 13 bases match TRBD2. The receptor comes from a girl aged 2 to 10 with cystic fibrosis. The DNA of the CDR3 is TGTGCCAGCAGCCAGCCGGGACAGGGAACTAGCGGGAGGGCCAATGAGCAGTTCTTC. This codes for CASSQPGQGTSGRANEQFF.